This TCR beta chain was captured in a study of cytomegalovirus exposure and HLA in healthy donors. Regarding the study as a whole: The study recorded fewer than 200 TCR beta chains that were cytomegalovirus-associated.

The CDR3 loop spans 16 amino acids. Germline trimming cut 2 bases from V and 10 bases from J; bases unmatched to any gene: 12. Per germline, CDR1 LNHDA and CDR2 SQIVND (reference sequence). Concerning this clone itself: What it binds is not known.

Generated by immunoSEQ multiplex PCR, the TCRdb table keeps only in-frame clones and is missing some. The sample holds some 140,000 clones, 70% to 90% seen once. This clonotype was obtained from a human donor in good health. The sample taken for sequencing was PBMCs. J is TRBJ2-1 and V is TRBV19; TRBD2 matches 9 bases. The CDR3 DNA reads TGTGCCAGTAGTATATTAGCGGGAGCGGCCCCATGGGAGCAGTTCTTC. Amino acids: CASSILAGAAPWEQFF.